The 2 T cell receptor beta chains below were found in one sample sequenced in a study of metastatic and nonmetastatic thyroid tumors. Patients were all untreated before their thyroid surgery. TCRdb redid the clone calls on the PCR reads using MiXCR. In the table there are over 14,000 clones, around 4% of which are singletons. Sequenced sample: tumor tissue. Receptor source: a female donor with papillary thyroid cancer or a benign thyroid nodule (not recorded which). Some clones in this sample may be carry-over from other donors' samples.

This clone has only a few counts. The genes are TRBV28 and TRBJ2-7; the D call may be TRBD1 or TRBD2 (6 bases each). The CDR3 loop spans 14 amino acids. Deletions cut 6 bases from V and 5 bases from J, with 17 bases between. Germline V gives CDR1 MDHEN, CDR2 SYDVKM. The CDR3 coding sequence is TGTGCCAGCAGACACAGGGAGGTTTTTAACGAGCAGTACTTC. Encoded protein: CASRHREVFNEQYF.

The chain uses TRBV19 and TRBJ2-4; 7 positions agree with TRBD1. Losses at the gene ends were 5 bases for V and 4 bases for J; bases not matched to a gene: 5. CDR3 size: 14 residues. Germline V CDR1 and CDR2: LNHDA, SQIVND (reference sequence). DNA for the CDR3: TGTGCCAGTAGTCCCCGACAGGGTAAAAACATTCAGTACTTC. Translation gives CASSPRQGKNIQYF.